A single sample gave rise to the 6 T cell receptor beta chains below, sequenced in a study of human T cells and chemical hapten exposure. Time point reported: healthy volunteer bleed at 2 weeks. Researchers extracted total RNA from unfractionated whole blood. TCRdb re-derived calls from the RACE reads in MiXCR, one entry per CDR3 protein. In the table there are roughly 120,000 distinct CDR3 sequences, about 8.2% of which are singletons. Input material: whole blood. These receptors originate from a male donor in good health. Some clones in this sample may be carry-over from other donors' samples.

The chain carries TRBV20-1 and TRBJ2-5; weak D call: TRBD2 (6 bases). The V and J ends lost 6 bases and 1 base respectively, with 9 bases between them. This CDR3 has 12 amino acids. Germline loops: CDR1 DFQATT, CDR2 SNEGSKA (reference sequence). The CDR3 loop is CSASTSQETQYF. The DNA of the CDR3 is TGCAGTGCCTCGACTAGCCAAGAGACCCAGTACTTC.

This clonotype was seen repeatedly, ten times or more. Here the CDR3 reads CASSQEGGLAGVEETQYF. CDR3 nucleotide sequence: TGTGCCAGCAGCCAAGAGGGGGGACTAGCGGGAGTGGAAGAGACCCAGTACTTC. This chain links TRBV3-1 with TRBJ2-5; 14 nucleotides line up with TRBD2. V lost 0 bases to trimming and J lost 3 bases; unmatched junction nucleotides: 6. CDR1 and CDR2 from the germline V gene are LGHDT and YNNKEL (reference sequence). This CDR3 is built from 18 residues.

The V and J genes are TRBV9 and TRBJ2-3; D is unresolved. There are 14 residues in the CDR3. Germline V gives CDR1 SGDLS, CDR2 YYNGEE. V was pared by 6 bases and J by 2 bases, with 13 bases between. CDR3 protein: CASNEGRATDTQYF. Written as DNA, the CDR3 is TGTGCCAGCAACGAAGGTAGGGCCACAGATACGCAGTATTTT.

The chain links TRBV18 to TRBJ2-7; 8 bases line up with TRBD1. The CDR3 has 16 amino acids. Trimming at V came to 3 bases and at J to 7 bases, leaving 14 bases not matched to a gene. Germline V gives CDR1 KGHSH, CDR2 LQKENI. CDR3 bases: TGTGCCAGCTCACCTTTCCCGGGACAGGAAAGTTGGGAGCAGTACTTC. Translated: CASSPFPGQESWEQYF.

This clonotype occurred a few times. The chain has TRBV7-2 and TRBJ1-2; 9 nucleotides line up with TRBD1. CDR1 is SGHTA, CDR2 FQGNSA, per germline. This CDR3 spans 14 amino acids. Trimming at V came to 5 bases and at J to 4 bases, leaving 5 bases not matched to a gene. CDR3 DNA: TGTGCCAGCAGCCCCCCGACAGGGGGCTATGGCTACACCTTC. Translation: CASSPPTGGYGYTF. Full variable domain (missing parts from reference TRBV7-2 and TRBJ1-2): GAGVSQSPSNKVTEKGKDVELRCDPISGHTALYWYRQSLGQGLEFLIYFQGNSAPDKSGLPSDRFSAERTGGSVSTLTIQRTQQEDSAVYLCASSPPTGGYGYTFGSGTRLTVV.

A few counts support this clonotype. The chain joins TRBV10-3 to TRBJ2-5; TRBD1 matches at 12 bases. Trimming cost V 6 bases and J 4 bases; bases outside gene matches: 9. Germline assignment: CDR1 ENHRY and CDR2 SYGVKD. The CDR3 length is 16 residues. This CDR3 is CAISAGTGGAGETQYF. Written as DNA, the CDR3 is TGTGCCATCAGCGCCGGGACAGGGGGCGCGGGAGAGACCCAGTACTTC.